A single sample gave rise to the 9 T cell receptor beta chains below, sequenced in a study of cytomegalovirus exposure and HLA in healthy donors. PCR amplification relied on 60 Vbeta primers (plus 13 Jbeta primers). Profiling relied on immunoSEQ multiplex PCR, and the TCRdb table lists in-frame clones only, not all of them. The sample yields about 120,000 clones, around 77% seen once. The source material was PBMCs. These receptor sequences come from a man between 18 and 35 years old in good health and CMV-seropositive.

CDR3 nucleotide sequence: TGTGCCAGCTCACCACCGTCCGGGATAGGAGGCTACACCTTC. Translation gives CASSPPSGIGGYTF. This rearrangement joins TRBV18 to TRBJ1-2; D ambiguous. The CDR3 totals 14 residues. V was trimmed by 0 bases and J by 8 bases, leaving 13 bases between them. Germline-derived CDR1 and CDR2 are KGHSH and LQKENI. Based on the CDR3 plus reference TRBV18 and TRBJ1-2, the full variable domain is NAGVMQNPRHLVRRRGQEARLRCSPMKGHSHVYWYRQLPEEGLKFMVYLQKENIIDESGMPKERFSAEFPKEGPSILRIQQVVRGDSAAYFCASSPPSGIGGYTFGSGTRLTVV.

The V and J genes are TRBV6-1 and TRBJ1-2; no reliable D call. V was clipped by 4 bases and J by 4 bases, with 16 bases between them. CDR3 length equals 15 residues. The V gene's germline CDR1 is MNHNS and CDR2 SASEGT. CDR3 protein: CASSGLRGPLYGYTF. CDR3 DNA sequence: TGTGCCAGCAGTGGGCTGCGAGGGCCCCTCTATGGCTACACCTTC.

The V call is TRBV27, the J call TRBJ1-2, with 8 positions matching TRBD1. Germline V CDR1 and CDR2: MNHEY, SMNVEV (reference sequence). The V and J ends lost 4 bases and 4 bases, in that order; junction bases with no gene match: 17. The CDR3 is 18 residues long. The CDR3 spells CASSSSRTRTGKGYGYTF. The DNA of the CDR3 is TGTGCCAGCAGTTCCTCTCGAACTCGGACAGGGAAGGGCTATGGCTACACCTTC.

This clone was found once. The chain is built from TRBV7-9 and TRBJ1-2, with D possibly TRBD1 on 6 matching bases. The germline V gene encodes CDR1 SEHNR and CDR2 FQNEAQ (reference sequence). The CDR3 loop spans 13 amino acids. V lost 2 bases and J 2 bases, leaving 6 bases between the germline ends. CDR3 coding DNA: TGTGCCAGCAGCTTAAGGGGGAACTATGGCTACACCTTC. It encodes CASSLRGNYGYTF.

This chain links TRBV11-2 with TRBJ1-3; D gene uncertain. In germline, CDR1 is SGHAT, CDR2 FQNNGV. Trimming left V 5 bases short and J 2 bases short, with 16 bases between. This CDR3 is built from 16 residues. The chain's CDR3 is CASSLGHAGPGNTIYF. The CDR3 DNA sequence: TGTGCCAGCAGCCTCGGCCACGCGGGTCCTGGAAACACCATATATTTT.

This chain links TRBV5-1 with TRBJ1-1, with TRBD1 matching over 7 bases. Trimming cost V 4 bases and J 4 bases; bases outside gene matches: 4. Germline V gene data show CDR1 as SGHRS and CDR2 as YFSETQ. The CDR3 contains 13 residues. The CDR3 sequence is CASSVGTVTEAFF. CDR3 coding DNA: TGCGCCAGCAGCGTCGGGACAGTCACTGAAGCTTTCTTT.

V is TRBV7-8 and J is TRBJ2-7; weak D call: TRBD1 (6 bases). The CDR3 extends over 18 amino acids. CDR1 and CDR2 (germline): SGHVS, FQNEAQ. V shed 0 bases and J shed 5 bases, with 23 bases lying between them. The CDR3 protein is CASSLADFRDMSIHEQYF. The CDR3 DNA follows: TGTGCCAGCAGCTTAGCGGATTTTAGGGACATGAGCATCCACGAGCAGTACTTC.

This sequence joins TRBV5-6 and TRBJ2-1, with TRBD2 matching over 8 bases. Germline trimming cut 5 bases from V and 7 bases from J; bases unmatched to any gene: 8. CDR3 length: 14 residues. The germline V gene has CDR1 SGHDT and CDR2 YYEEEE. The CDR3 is CASRSGRLDNEQFF. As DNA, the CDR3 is TGTGCCAGCAGGAGCGGGAGATTGGATAATGAGCAGTTCTTC.

CDR3 coding DNA: TGTGCCAGTAGTCCGCGGGGCGGGGGCCAGACCCAGTACTTC. Protein sequence: CASSPRGGGQTQYF. The V and J genes are TRBV19 and TRBJ2-5, with D possibly being TRBD2 (7 bases). The CDR3 is 14 residues long. CDR1 LNHDA and CDR2 SQIVND come from the germline V gene (reference sequence). The V gene lost 5 bases and the J gene lost 6 bases, with 16 bases spanning the gap.